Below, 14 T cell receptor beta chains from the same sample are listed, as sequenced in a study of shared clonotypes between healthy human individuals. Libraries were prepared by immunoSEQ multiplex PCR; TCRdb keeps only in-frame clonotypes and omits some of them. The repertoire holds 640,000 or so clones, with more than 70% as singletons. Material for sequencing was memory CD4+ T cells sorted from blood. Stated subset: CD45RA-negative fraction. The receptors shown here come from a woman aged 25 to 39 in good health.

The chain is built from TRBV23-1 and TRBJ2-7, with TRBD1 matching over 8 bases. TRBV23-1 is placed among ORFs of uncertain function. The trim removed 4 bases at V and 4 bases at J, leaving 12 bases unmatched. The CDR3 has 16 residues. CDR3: CASSPREGTGQYEQYF. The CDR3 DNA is TGCGCCAGCAGTCCCCGAGAGGGGACAGGTCAATACGAGCAGTACTTC.

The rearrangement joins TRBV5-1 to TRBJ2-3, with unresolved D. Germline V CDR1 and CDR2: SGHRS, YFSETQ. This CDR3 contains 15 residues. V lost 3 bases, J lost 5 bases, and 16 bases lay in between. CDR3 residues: CASSSSRVQQDTQYF. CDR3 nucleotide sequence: TGCGCCAGCAGCTCGTCAAGGGTACAGCAAGATACGCAGTATTTT. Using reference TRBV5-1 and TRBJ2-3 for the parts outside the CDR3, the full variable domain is KAGVTQTPRYLIKTRGQQVTLSCSPISGHRSVSWYQQTPGQGLQFLFEYFSETQRNKGNFPGRFSGRQFSNSRSEMNVSTLELGDSALYLCASSSSRVQQDTQYFGPGTRLTVL.

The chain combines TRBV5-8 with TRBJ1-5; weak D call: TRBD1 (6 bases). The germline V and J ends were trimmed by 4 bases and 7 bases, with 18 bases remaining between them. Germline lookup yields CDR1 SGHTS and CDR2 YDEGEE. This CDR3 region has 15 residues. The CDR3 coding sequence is TGTGCCAGCAGCCAAGCCGGGACAATGGGCCAGCCCCAGCATTTT. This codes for CASSQAGTMGQPQHF.

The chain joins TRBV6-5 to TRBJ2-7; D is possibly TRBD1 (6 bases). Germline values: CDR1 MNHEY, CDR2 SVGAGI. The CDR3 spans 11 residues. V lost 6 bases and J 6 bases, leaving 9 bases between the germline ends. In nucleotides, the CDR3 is TGTGCCAGCAGAGGGGGAGCCGAGCAGTACTTC. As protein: CASRGGAEQYF.

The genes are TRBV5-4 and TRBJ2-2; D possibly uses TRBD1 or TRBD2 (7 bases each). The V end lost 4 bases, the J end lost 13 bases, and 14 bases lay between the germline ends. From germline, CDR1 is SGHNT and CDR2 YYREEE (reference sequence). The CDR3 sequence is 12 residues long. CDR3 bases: TGTGCCAGCAGCCAAACAGGGGAGGGGCTGTTTTTT. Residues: CASSQTGEGLFF.

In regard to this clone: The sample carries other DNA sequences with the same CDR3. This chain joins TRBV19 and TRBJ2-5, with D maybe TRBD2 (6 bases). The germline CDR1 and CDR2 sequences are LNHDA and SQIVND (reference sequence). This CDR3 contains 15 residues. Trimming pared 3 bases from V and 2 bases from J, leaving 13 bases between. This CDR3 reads CASSMAGTAQETQYF. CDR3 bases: TGTGCCAGTAGTATGGCGGGAACAGCTCAAGAGACCCAGTACTTC.

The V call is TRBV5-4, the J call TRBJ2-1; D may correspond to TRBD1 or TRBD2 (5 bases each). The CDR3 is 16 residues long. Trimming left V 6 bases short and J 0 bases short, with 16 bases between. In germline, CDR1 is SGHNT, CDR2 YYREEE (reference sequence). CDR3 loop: CASNRKRTTSYNEQFF. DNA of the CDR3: TGTGCCAGCAATCGAAAGCGGACAACCTCCTACAATGAGCAGTTCTTC.

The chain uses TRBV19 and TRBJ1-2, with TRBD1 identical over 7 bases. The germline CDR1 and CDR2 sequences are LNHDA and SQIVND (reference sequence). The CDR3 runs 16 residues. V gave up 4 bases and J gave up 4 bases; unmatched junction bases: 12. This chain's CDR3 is CASSSGQAPSVYGYTF. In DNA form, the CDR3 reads TGTGCCAGTAGTAGTGGACAGGCACCCAGCGTCTATGGCTACACCTTC.

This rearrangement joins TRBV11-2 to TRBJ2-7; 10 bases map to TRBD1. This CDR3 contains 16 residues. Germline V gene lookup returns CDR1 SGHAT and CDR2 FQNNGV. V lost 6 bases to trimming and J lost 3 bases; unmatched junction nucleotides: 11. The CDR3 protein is CASRFGRGQGNYEQYF. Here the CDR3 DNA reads TGTGCCAGCAGATTCGGTCGGGGACAGGGGAACTACGAGCAGTACTTC.

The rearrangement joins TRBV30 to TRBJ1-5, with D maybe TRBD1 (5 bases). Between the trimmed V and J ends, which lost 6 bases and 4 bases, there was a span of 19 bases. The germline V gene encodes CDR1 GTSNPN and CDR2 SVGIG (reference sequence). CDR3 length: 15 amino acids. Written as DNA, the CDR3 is TGTGCCTGCCAAACGCCGGGGGGGAAAAATCAGCCCCAGCATTTT. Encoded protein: CACQTPGGKNQPQHF. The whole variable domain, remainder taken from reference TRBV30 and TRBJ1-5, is SQTIHQWPATLVQPVGSPLSLECTVEGTSNPNLYWYRQAAGRGLQLLFYSVGIGQISSEVPQNLSASRPQDRQFILSSKKLLLSDSGFYLCACQTPGGKNQPQHFGDGTRLSIL.

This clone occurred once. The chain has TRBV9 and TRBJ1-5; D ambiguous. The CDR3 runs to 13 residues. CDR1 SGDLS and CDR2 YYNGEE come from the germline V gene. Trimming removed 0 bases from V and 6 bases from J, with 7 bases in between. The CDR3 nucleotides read TGTGCCAGCAGCGTAGAGGGTGGTCAGCCCCAGCATTTT. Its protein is CASSVEGGQPQHF.

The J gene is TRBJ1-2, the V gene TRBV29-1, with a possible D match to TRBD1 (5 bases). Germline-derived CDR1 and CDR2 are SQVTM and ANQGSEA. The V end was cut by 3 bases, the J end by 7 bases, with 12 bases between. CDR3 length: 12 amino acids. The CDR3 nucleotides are TGCAGCGTTGATGCAGGGCGACGTGGCTACACCTTC. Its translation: CSVDAGRRGYTF.

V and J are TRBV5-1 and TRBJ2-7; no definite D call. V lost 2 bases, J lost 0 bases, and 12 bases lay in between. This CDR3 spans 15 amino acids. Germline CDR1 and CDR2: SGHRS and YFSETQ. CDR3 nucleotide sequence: TGCGCCAGCAGCTTCGGCTACTCTAGCTCCTACGAGCAGTACTTC. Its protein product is CASSFGYSSSYEQYF.

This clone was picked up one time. The CDR3 protein is CASSFSRTGEWGKNIQYF. CDR3 nucleotides: TGTGCCAGCAGTTTCAGCCGAACGGGAGAATGGGGCAAAAACATTCAGTACTTC. The chain has TRBV28 and TRBJ2-4; D is possibly TRBD2 (6 bases). CDR3 size: 18 residues. Germline assignment: CDR1 MDHEN and CDR2 SYDVKM. The V end was cut by 3 bases, the J end by 3 bases, with 21 bases between.